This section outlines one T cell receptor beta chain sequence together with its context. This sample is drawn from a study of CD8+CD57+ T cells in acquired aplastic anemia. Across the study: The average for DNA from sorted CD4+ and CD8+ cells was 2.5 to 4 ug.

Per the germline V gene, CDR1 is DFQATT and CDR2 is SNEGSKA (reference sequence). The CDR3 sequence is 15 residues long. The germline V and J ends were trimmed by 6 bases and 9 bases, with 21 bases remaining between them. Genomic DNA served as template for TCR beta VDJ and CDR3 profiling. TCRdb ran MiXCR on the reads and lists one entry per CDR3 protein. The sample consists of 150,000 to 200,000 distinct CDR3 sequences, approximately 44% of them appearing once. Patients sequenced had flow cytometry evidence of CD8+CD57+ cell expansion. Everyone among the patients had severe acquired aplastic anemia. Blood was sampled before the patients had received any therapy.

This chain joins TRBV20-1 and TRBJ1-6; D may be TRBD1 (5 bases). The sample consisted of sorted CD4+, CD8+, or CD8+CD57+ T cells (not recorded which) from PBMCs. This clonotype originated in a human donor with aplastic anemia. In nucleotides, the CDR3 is TGCAGTGCAAGTCTTGGGGTTCTGGGGCGTTCACCCCTCCACTTT. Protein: CSASLGVLGRSPLHF.